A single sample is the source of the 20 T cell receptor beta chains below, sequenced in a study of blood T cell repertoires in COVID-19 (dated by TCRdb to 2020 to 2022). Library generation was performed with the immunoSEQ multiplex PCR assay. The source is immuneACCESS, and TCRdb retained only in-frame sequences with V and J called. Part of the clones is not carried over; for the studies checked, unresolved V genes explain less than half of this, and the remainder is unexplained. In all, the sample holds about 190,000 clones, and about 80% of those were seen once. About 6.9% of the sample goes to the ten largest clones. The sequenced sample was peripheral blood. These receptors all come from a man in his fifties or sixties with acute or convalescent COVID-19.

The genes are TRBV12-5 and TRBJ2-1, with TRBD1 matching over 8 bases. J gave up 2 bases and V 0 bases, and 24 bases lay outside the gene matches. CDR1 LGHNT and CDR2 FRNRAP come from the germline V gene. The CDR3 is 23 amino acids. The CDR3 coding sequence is TGTGCTAGTGGTTTGGTATCAAACATAATCGGACAGGGATCCTTTTTCGCCTACAATGAGCAGTTCTTC. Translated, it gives CASGLVSNIIGQGSFFAYNEQFF.

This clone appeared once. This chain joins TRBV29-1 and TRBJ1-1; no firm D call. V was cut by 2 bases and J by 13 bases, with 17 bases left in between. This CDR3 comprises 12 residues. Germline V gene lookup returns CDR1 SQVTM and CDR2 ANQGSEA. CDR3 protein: CSVERKTTEVFF. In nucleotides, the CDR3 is TGCAGCGTTGAACGGAAGACCACGGAGGTTTTCTTT.

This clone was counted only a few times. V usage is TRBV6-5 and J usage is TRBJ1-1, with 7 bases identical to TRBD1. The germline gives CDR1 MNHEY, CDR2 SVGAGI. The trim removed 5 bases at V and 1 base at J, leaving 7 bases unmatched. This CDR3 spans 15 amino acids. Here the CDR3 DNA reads TGTGCCAGCAGTCCCCCGGGACAGCAGAACACTGAAGCTTTCTTT. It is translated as CASSPPGQQNTEAFF.

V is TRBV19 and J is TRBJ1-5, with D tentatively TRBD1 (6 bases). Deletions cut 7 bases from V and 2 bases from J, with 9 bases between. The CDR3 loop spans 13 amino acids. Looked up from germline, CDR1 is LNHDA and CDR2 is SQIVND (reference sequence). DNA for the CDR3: TGTGCCAGTATGTCAGGGGGCAATCAGCCCCAGCATTTT. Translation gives CASMSGGNQPQHF.

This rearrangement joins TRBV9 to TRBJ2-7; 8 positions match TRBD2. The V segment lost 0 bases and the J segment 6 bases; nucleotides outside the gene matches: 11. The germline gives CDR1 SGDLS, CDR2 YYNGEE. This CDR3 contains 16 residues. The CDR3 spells CASSVGTGTRTIEQYF. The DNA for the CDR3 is TGTGCCAGCAGCGTAGGAACCGGGACTAGAACGATCGAGCAGTACTTC. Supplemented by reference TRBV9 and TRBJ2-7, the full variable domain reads DSGVTQTPKHLITATGQRVTLRCSPRSGDLSVYWYQQSLDQGLQFLIQYYNGEERAKGNILERFSAQQFPDLHSELNLSSLELGDSALYFCASSVGTGTRTIEQYFGPGTRLTVT.

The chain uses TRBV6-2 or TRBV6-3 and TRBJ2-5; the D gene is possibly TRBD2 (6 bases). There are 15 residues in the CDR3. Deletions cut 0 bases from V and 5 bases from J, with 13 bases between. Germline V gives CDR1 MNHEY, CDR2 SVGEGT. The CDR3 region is CASSYSWGGMETQYF. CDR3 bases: TGTGCCAGCAGTTACTCATGGGGAGGTATGGAGACCCAGTACTTC.

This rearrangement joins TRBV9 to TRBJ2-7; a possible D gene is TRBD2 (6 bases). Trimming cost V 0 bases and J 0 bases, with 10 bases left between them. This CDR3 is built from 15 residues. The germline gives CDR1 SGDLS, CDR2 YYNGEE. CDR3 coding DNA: TGTGCCAGCAGCGTAGGGCGCGGGGCCTCCTACGAGCAGTACTTC. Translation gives CASSVGRGASYEQYF.

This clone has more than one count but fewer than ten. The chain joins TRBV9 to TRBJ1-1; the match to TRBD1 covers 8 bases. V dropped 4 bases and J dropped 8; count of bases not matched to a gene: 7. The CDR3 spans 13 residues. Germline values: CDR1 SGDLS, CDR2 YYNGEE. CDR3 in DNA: TGTGCCAGCAGCTTTGGACAGGGCTCCGAAGCTTTCTTT. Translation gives CASSFGQGSEAFF.

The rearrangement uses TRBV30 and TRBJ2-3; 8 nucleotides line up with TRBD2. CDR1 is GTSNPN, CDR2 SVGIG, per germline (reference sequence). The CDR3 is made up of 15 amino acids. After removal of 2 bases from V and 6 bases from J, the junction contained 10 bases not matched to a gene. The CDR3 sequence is CAWSFTGTRMDTQYF. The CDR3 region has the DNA TGTGCCTGGAGTTTCACCGGGACTAGGATGGATACGCAGTATTTT.

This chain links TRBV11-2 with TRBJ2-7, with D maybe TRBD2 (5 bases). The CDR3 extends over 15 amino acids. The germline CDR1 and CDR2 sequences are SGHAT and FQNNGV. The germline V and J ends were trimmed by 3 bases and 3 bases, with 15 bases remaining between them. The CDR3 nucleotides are TGTGCCAGCAGCTTCTTACCTAGCAGCGGCTACGAGCAGTACTTC. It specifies CASSFLPSSGYEQYF.

The CDR3 here is CASRGPDGGEQFF. In nucleotides, the CDR3 is TGCGCCAGCAGGGGGCCGGACGGGGGTGAGCAGTTCTTC. The chain recombines TRBV5-1 with TRBJ2-1; possibly TRBD2 for D (6 bases). Germline lookup yields CDR1 SGHRS and CDR2 YFSETQ. V gave up 5 bases and J gave up 9 bases, with 15 bases separating them. The CDR3 runs 13 residues.

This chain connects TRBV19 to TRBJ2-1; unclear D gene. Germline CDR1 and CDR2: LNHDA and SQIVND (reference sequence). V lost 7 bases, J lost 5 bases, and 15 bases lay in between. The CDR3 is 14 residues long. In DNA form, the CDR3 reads TGTGCCAGTAAAATCCAACAGACCCACAATGAGCAGTTCTTC. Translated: CASKIQQTHNEQFF.

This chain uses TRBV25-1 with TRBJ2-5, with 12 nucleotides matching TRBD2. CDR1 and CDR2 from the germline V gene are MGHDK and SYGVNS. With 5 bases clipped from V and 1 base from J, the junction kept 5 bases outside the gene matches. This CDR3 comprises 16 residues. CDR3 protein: CASSHRLAGAQETQYF. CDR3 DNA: TGTGCCAGCAGTCATCGACTAGCGGGGGCCCAAGAGACCCAGTACTTC.

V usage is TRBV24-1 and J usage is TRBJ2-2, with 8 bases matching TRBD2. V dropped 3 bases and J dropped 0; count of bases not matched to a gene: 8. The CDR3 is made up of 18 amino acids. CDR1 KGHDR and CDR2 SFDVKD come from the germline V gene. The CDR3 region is CATSDPLAAETNTGELFF. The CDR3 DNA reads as TGTGCCACCAGTGATCCACTAGCGGCAGAAACGAACACCGGGGAGCTGTTTTTT.

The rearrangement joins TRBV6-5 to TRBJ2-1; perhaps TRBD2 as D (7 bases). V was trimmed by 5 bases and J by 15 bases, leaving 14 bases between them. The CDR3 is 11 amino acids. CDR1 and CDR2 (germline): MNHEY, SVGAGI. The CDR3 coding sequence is TGTGCCAGCAGTAAGGGGGGGGCGGCGTTCTTC. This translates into CASSKGGAAFF.

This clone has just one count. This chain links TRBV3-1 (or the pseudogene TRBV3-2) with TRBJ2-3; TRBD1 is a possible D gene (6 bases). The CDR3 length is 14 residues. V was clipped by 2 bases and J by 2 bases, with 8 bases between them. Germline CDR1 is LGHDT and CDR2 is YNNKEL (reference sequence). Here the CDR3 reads CASSQQGHTDTQYF. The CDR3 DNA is TGTGCCAGCAGCCAACAGGGACACACAGATACGCAGTATTTT.

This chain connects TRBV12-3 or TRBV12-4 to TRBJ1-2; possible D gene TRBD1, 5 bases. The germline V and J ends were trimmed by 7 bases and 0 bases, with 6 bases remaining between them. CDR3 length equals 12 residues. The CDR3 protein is CASIGANYGYTF. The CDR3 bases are TGTGCCAGCATAGGGGCTAACTATGGCTACACCTTC.

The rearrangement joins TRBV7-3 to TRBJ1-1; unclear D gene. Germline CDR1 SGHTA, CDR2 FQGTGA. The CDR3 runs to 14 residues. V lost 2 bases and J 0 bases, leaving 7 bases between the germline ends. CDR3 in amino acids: CASSLGRVNTEAFF. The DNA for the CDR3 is TGTGCCAGCAGCTTAGGGCGGGTGAACACTGAAGCTTTCTTT.

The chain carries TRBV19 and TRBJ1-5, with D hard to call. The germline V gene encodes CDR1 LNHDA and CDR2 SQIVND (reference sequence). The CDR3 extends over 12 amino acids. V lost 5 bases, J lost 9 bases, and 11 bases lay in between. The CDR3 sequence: CASSPRSRPQHF. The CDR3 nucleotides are TGTGCCAGTAGTCCACGGTCTAGGCCCCAGCATTTT.

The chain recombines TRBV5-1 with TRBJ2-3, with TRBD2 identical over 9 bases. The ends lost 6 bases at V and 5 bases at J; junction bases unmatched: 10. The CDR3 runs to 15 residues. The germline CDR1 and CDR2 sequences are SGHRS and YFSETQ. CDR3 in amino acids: CASKVAGGPQDTQYF. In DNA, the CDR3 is TGCGCCAGCAAGGTTGCGGGAGGGCCTCAAGATACGCAGTATTTT.